Shown below are 12 T cell receptor beta chains from a single sample sequenced in a study of prognosis after radiotherapy for stage I lung cancer. TCR beta CDR3 amplification from genomic DNA was performed by two-round multiplex PCR. First-round PCR amplification was performed with primers specific to each TRBV and TRBJ gene. TCRdb fed the multiplex PCR reads into MiXCR, producing one record per CDR3 protein. The table includes some 34,000 distinct CDR3 sequences, 30% to 35% detected once. The sequenced sample was PBMCs, obtained before or after stereotactic body radiation therapy (not recorded which). These receptors all stem from a donor aged 50 or older with non-small cell lung cancer.

Comment on this clonotype: This is likely an artifact of a read error, given a far larger clone one base away. This chain connects TRBV6-5 to TRBJ1-4; the match to TRBD1 covers 7 bases. CDR1 MNHEY and CDR2 SVGAGI come from the germline V gene. The CDR3 covers 14 residues. V was pared by 5 bases and J by 8 bases, with 8 bases of the junction left unmatched. The DNA for the CDR3 is TGTGCCAGCAGTCAAGACAGGGTATGGGAAAAACTGTTTTTT. Protein: CASSQDRVWEKLFF.

This clonotype has at least ten counts. The rearrangement joins TRBV19 to TRBJ1-5; TRBD1 matches 8 bases. Germline values: CDR1 LNHDA, CDR2 SQIVND (reference sequence). The CDR3 sequence is 15 residues long. The trim removed 4 bases at V and 2 bases at J, leaving 4 bases unmatched. The CDR3 DNA sequence: TGTGCCAGTAGTACGGACAGGGCGGGCAATCAGCCCCAGCATTTT. Its protein product is CASSTDRAGNQPQHF.

This clonotype was observed at least ten times. V usage is TRBV7-8 and J usage is TRBJ2-5; D is uncertain. Trimming stripped 5 bases from V and 0 bases from J, with 13 bases between. Germline V gene data show CDR1 as SGHVS and CDR2 as FQNEAQ. This CDR3 has 15 amino acids. CDR3 amino acids: CASSPLAAYQETQYF. CDR3 coding DNA: TGTGCCAGCAGCCCCTTGGCCGCGTACCAAGAGACCCAGTACTTC.

This clonotype was detected many times. CDR3 amino acids: CASGTGQFQETQYF. CDR3 in DNA: TGTGCCAGCGGGACAGGGCAATTCCAAGAGACCCAGTACTTC. The rearrangement uses TRBV6-1 and TRBJ2-5; 9 nucleotides align to TRBD1. Germline V lookup: CDR1 MNHNS, CDR2 SASEGT. Losses at the gene ends were 8 bases for V and 1 base for J; bases not matched to a gene: 5. CDR3 length equals 14 residues.

Turning to this clonotype: One junction end does not reproduce the germline sequence, and a read error may be involved. The genes are TRBV6-2 or TRBV6-3 and TRBJ2-7; no clear D. The germline V gene has CDR1 MNHEY and CDR2 SVGEGT. The CDR3 consists of 13 residues. CDR3 loop: CASTRVLTQEHYF. The CDR3 DNA reads as TGTGCCAGCACCCGGGTGTTGACGCAGGAGCATTACTTC.

This clonotype has only a few counts. A read error is possible here, since a much larger clone lies one base away. The rearrangement links TRBV9 to TRBJ2-5; TRBD2 aligns across 14 bases. Per germline, CDR1 SGDLS and CDR2 YYNGEE. The CDR3 length is 16 residues. This CDR3 reads CASSRGTSGGLETEYF. CDR3 DNA: TGTGCCAGCAGCAGAGGGACTAGCGGGGGACTTGAGACCGAGTACTTC.

In regard to this clonotype: This may be a read error: a much more frequent sequence differs by one nucleotide. The rearrangement uses TRBV6-2 or TRBV6-3 and TRBJ2-5, with a weak D call TRBD1 (6 bases). The CDR3 totals 16 residues. Germline lookup yields CDR1 MNHEY and CDR2 SVGEGT. The CDR3 coding sequence is TGTGCCAGCAGACAATCAGGGGACCCGGGAAAGGAGAACCAGTACTTC. It yields the protein CASRQSGDPGKENQYF.

V is TRBV6-1 and J is TRBJ1-2; maybe TRBD1 (6 bases). The V and J ends lost 6 bases and 6 bases respectively, with 14 bases between them. Germline-derived CDR1 and CDR2 are MNHNS and SASEGT. The CDR3 has 13 amino acids. DNA of the CDR3: TGTGCCAGCAGCAAGGGGGGGGCGGATGGCTACACCTTC. This encodes CASSKGGADGYTF.

Ten or more counts support this clonotype. The genes are TRBV4-1 and TRBJ2-5, with D perhaps matching TRBD2 (6 bases). With 0 bases removed from V and 2 bases from J, the gap between germline ends came to 10 bases. Germline V lookup: CDR1 MGHRA, CDR2 YSYEKL. There are 15 residues in the CDR3. The CDR3, as DNA: TGCGCCAGCAGCCAAGATGCGGGACGTCAAGAGACCCAGTACTTC. As protein: CASSQDAGRQETQYF.

This clonotype came up many times. This CDR3 reads CASSQEARGNGYTF. The DNA of the CDR3 is TGTGCCAGCAGCCAAGAGGCCAGGGGTAATGGCTACACCTTC. J is TRBJ1-2 and V is TRBV3-1; D is possibly TRBD1 (6 bases). V was trimmed by 0 bases and J by 6 bases, leaving 11 bases between them. This CDR3 is built from 14 residues. Germline CDR1 and CDR2: LGHDT and YNNKEL (reference sequence).

This clonotype was observed many times. The chain has TRBV6-1 and TRBJ2-5, with D possibly matching TRBD2 (5 bases). Germline assignment: CDR1 MNHNS and CDR2 SASEGT. The CDR3 length is 15 residues. Trimming pared 5 bases from V and 0 bases from J, leaving 13 bases between. The CDR3: CASSRGFRNQETQYF. In nucleotides, the CDR3 is TGTGCCAGCAGTCGGGGATTCCGAAACCAAGAGACCCAGTACTTC.

Remarks on this clonotype: A read error is likely here: a far larger clone is one base away. V gene TRBV7-9 combines with J gene TRBJ2-7; 7 bases map to TRBD1. J lost 6 bases, V lost 3 bases, and 8 bases had no gene match. The CDR3 extends over 14 amino acids. Germline lookup yields CDR1 SEHNR and CDR2 FQNEAQ (reference sequence). This CDR3 reads CASSLGQSIAEQYF. DNA for the CDR3: TGTGCCAGCAGCTTGGGACAGTCCATCGCCGAGCAGTACTTC.